This TCR beta chain was observed in a study of blood T cell repertoires in COVID-19. Looking at the study overall: Acute-phase and convalescent COVID-19 samples originated in the United States, Italy and Spain. Sample material is recorded as cDNA or gDNA derived from T cells, B-cell-depleted T cells, or PBMCs.

The CDR3 covers 14 residues. CDR1 and CDR2 (germline): KGHSH, LQKENI. V lost 2 bases to trimming and J lost 4 bases, with 10 bases between them. Here immunoSEQ multiplex PCR was the method, and the copy in TCRdb shows in-frame clones only, minus some. Among roughly 46,000 clones listed, 86% were seen once. Residents of about two dozen US areas, aged about 18 to 89 years, made up the participants. Categorization into cohorts depended on clinical history that participants reported. V is TRBV18 and J is TRBJ2-3; D perhaps matches TRBD2 (5 bases). The specimen sequenced was PBMCs or T cells enriched from blood (not recorded which). This TCR came from a woman between 45 and 65 years old who had recovered from COVID-19. CDR3 in DNA: TGTGCCAGCTCACCAAGCGGAGCGGCAGATACGCAGTATTTT. It is translated as CASSPSGAADTQYF.